Each of the 32 T cell receptor beta chains below was sequenced from the same sample in a study of shared clonotypes between healthy human individuals. Profiled with immunoSEQ multiplex PCR; TCRdb holds only in-frame clones, not every one. The profile covers hundreds of thousands of clones, with around 97% appearing a single time and 0.045% to 0.06% taken by the ten largest. Sequenced: naive CD4+ T cells sorted from blood. Subset meaning: CD45RA+ positively selected. These receptors all stem from a woman aged 30 to 39 in good health.

The chain combines TRBV27 with TRBJ2-1; 14 bases line up with TRBD2. The germline CDR1 and CDR2 sequences are MNHEY and SMNVEV (reference sequence). V lost 7 bases to trimming and J lost 7 bases; unmatched junction nucleotides: 6. CDR3 length: 15 amino acids. CDR3 amino acids: CASNGLAGGLNEQFF. CDR3 sequence (DNA): TGTGCCAGCAATGGACTAGCGGGAGGTTTGAATGAGCAGTTCTTC.

V and J are TRBV10-1 and TRBJ2-1, with D maybe TRBD2 (6 bases). The CDR3 length is 17 residues. Trimming pared 3 bases from V and 6 bases from J, leaving 21 bases between. Germline V gives CDR1 WNHNN, CDR2 SYGVQD (reference sequence). The CDR3 loop is CASSEGNTGRAGNEQFF. The CDR3 coding sequence is TGCGCCAGCAGTGAAGGCAATACCGGCCGAGCGGGCAATGAGCAGTTCTTC.

The chain joins TRBV5-1 to TRBJ1-4; 7 nucleotides agree with TRBD1. The CDR3 totals 15 residues. V trimming: 0 bases; J trimming: 8 bases; junction bases outside the gene matches: 7. The germline gives CDR1 SGHRS, CDR2 YFSETQ. The DNA for the CDR3 is TGCGCCAGCAGCTTGGTACAGGGGCGAGGAGAAAAACTGTTTTTT. Protein sequence: CASSLVQGRGEKLFF.

The gene calls are TRBV28 and TRBJ2-5; D is unresolved. The J call may be wrong; the DNA end is better matched by TRBJ2-7. Germline-derived CDR1 and CDR2 are MDHEN and SYDVKM. The CDR3 consists of 16 residues. DNA for the CDR3: TGTGCCAGCAGTCCCCAGTCGACTCTTAGCTCCTACGAGCAGTACTTC. Protein sequence: CASSPQSTLSSYEQYF.

The rearrangement uses TRBV5-1 and TRBJ2-5; TRBD1 agrees at 7 bases. After removal of 4 bases from V and 1 base from J, the junction contained 4 bases not matched to a gene. Germline V gene lookup returns CDR1 SGHRS and CDR2 YFSETQ. This CDR3 has 14 amino acids. CDR3 residues: CASSLQGFQETQYF. DNA for the CDR3: TGCGCCAGCAGCCTACAGGGGTTCCAAGAGACCCAGTACTTC.

The V and J genes are TRBV6-1 and TRBJ2-7; TRBD1 might be the D (6 bases). CDR1 is MNHNS and CDR2 is SASEGT in the germline V gene. The CDR3 is 12 residues long. The V end was cut by 9 bases, the J end by 3 bases, with 12 bases between. The CDR3 DNA follows: TGTGCCAGAGGACAGCGGAACTACGAGCAGTACTTC. Amino acids: CARGQRNYEQYF.

The chain joins TRBV5-6 to TRBJ2-7; 7 nucleotides agree with TRBD1. The V and J ends lost 2 bases and 1 base, in that order; junction bases with no gene match: 6. Germline V gives CDR1 SGHDT, CDR2 YYEEEE. The CDR3 covers 15 residues. CDR3 coding DNA: TGTGCCAGCAGCTTACCCTCGACAGGGTCCTACGAGCAGTACTTC. Translating it yields CASSLPSTGSYEQYF.

The chain joins TRBV28 to TRBJ2-3, with 11 bases aligning to TRBD2. The CDR3 spans 16 residues. V was clipped by 6 bases and J by 3 bases; unmatched bases: 8. The germline V gene has CDR1 MDHEN and CDR2 SYDVKM. The CDR3 sequence: CASSQLLAGGTDTQYF. DNA of the CDR3: TGTGCCAGCAGCCAACTCCTAGCGGGAGGAACAGATACGCAGTATTTT.

The chain uses TRBV5-1 and TRBJ2-3; TRBD2 agrees at 8 bases. This CDR3 is built from 17 residues. Germline lookup yields CDR1 SGHRS and CDR2 YFSETQ. The trim removed 0 bases at V and 1 base at J, leaving 7 bases unmatched. The CDR3 spells CASSLVALTSGTDTQYF. The CDR3 nucleotides read TGCGCCAGCAGCTTGGTAGCGTTGACTAGCGGCACAGATACGCAGTATTTT.

The chain combines TRBV25-1 with TRBJ2-1; TRBD1 matches at 8 bases. V was clipped by 3 bases and J by 4 bases; unmatched bases: 5. Germline V gene data show CDR1 as MGHDK and CDR2 as SYGVNS. The CDR3 sequence is 15 residues long. CDR3 sequence: CASSDRDRLYNEQFF. The CDR3 DNA follows: TGTGCCAGCAGTGACCGGGACAGGCTTTACAATGAGCAGTTCTTC. Using reference TRBV25-1 and TRBJ2-1 for the parts outside the CDR3, the full variable domain is EADIYQTPRYLVIGTGKKITLECSQTMGHDKMYWYQQDPGMELHLIHYSYGVNSTEKGDLSSESTVSRIRTEHFPLTLESARPSHTSQYLCASSDRDRLYNEQFFGPGTRLTVL.

The chain joins TRBV28 to TRBJ2-7, with 13 bases aligning to TRBD2. This CDR3 contains 15 residues. Losses at the gene ends were 6 bases for V and 7 bases for J; bases not matched to a gene: 9. Germline lookup yields CDR1 MDHEN and CDR2 SYDVKM. The CDR3 DNA is TGTGCCAGCAGCCGAGGACTAGCGGGAGTTCGAGAGCAGTACTTC. Amino acid sequence: CASSRGLAGVREQYF.

The chain employs TRBV21-1 and TRBJ2-7. TRBV21-1 is an annotated pseudogene. The CDR3 runs to 12 residues. The CDR3 loop reads CASSKMGAGIGF. The DNA for the CDR3 is TGTGCCAGCAGCAAAATGGGGGCGGGAATAGGCTTC.

The chain employs TRBV7-9 and TRBJ1-1, with no clear D. This CDR3 region has 11 residues. Trimming pared 11 bases from V and 1 base from J, leaving 8 bases between. The germline V gene encodes CDR1 SEHNR and CDR2 FQNEAQ (reference sequence). Here the CDR3 reads CAYRKNTEAFF. The CDR3 DNA reads as TGTGCCTACCGGAAGAACACTGAAGCTTTCTTT.

The rearrangement uses TRBV19 and TRBJ2-4; weak D call: TRBD1 (6 bases). The CDR3 is 14 residues long. The V gene's germline CDR1 is LNHDA and CDR2 SQIVND (reference sequence). V was clipped by 6 bases and J by 3 bases, with 12 bases between them. The chain's CDR3 is CASSSDRIKNIQYF. The CDR3 coding sequence is TGTGCCAGTAGCTCAGACAGGATCAAAAACATTCAGTACTTC. The full variable domain, in which reference TRBV19 and TRBJ2-4 provide the parts outside the CDR3, is DGGITQSPKYLFRKEGQNVTLSCEQNLNHDAMYWYRQDPGQGLRLIYYSQIVNDFQKGDIAEGYSVSREKKESFPLTVTSAQKNPTAFYLCASSSDRIKNIQYFGAGTRLSVL.

The genes are TRBV6-6 and TRBJ2-4, with 9 bases that match TRBD2. V dropped 0 bases and J dropped 6; count of bases not matched to a gene: 6. This CDR3 has 16 residues. Germline V CDR1 and CDR2: MNHNY, SVGAGI (reference sequence). CDR3: CASSYSRDSGGNIQYF. CDR3 DNA: TGTGCCAGCAGTTACTCACGGGATAGCGGGGGAAACATTCAGTACTTC.

This chain connects TRBV7-2 to TRBJ2-2, with unresolved D. Germline V lookup: CDR1 SGHTA, CDR2 FQGNSA. The CDR3 runs 13 residues. Trimming stripped 11 bases from V and 4 bases from J, with 14 bases between. The DNA of the CDR3 is TGTGCCCAAGGCTCCGGCTTCACCGGGGAGCTGTTTTTT. It translates to CAQGSGFTGELFF.

V gene TRBV7-9 combines with J gene TRBJ2-3; 12 nucleotides agree with TRBD1. Germline lookup yields CDR1 SEHNR and CDR2 FQNEAQ (reference sequence). This CDR3 region has 16 residues. J lost 5 bases, V lost 4 bases, and 7 bases had no gene match. The CDR3 is CASSWGQGAPEDTQYF. In DNA form, the CDR3 reads TGTGCCAGCAGCTGGGGACAGGGGGCTCCCGAAGATACGCAGTATTTT.

The chain uses TRBV5-1 and TRBJ2-1; 11 bases align to TRBD2. V trimming: 3 bases; J trimming: 9 bases; junction bases outside the gene matches: 8. Per the germline V gene, CDR1 is SGHRS and CDR2 is YFSETQ. This CDR3 is built from 15 residues. CDR3 region: CASSSGTSGPTEQFF. The CDR3 DNA reads as TGCGCCAGCAGCTCAGGGACTAGCGGACCCACTGAGCAGTTCTTC.

The rearrangement uses TRBV11-2 and TRBJ2-7, with TRBD2 as a possible D gene (6 bases). The CDR3 is 14 residues long. V lost 4 bases and J 7 bases, leaving 17 bases between the germline ends. Germline V gene lookup returns CDR1 SGHAT and CDR2 FQNNGV. CDR3 sequence reads: CASSSIRGFGEQYF. CDR3 nucleotide sequence: TGTGCCAGCAGCTCCATACGGGGGTTCGGGGAGCAGTACTTC.

The rearrangement joins TRBV5-1 to TRBJ1-2; D unresolved. CDR1 and CDR2 from the germline V gene are SGHRS and YFSETQ. This CDR3 comprises 14 residues. V was pared by 0 bases and J by 6 bases, with 12 bases between. The CDR3 nucleotides are TGCGCCAGCAGCTTGGGACATCCGGGCGATGGCTACACCTTC. It is translated as CASSLGHPGDGYTF.

The CDR3 loop is CASSQDPGLAKRQYF. The DNA of the CDR3 is TGTGCCAGCAGCCAGGACCCGGGACTAGCAAAACGTCAGTACTTC. The gene calls are TRBV28 and TRBJ2-7; TRBD2 agrees at 9 bases. V was pared by 6 bases and J by 10 bases, with 16 bases of the junction left unmatched. CDR3 length equals 15 residues. Germline-derived CDR1 and CDR2 are MDHEN and SYDVKM.

The chain recombines TRBV7-9 with TRBJ2-5; D tentatively fits TRBD1 or TRBD2 (5 bases each). The tail of the sequence fits TRBJ2-7 better, so the J call may be wrong. The CDR3 runs to 14 residues. Germline CDR1 and CDR2: SEHNR and FQNEAQ (reference sequence). The CDR3 protein is CASSLAVRDHEQYF. Written as DNA, the CDR3 is TGTGCCAGCAGCTTAGCGGTCCGGGACCACGAGCAGTACTTC.

The rearrangement links TRBV28 to TRBJ1-3; D is undetermined. CDR3 length equals 13 residues. From germline, CDR1 is MDHEN and CDR2 SYDVKM. The CDR3 DNA follows: TGTGCTTGCACAGACAACTCTGGAAACACCATATATTTT. It translates to CACTDNSGNTIYF.

The rearrangement joins TRBV30 to TRBJ2-7; 8 bases fit TRBD2. CDR1 and CDR2 (germline): GTSNPN, SVGIG (reference sequence). The CDR3 runs 15 residues. The J segment lost 3 bases and the V segment lost 6 bases, leaving 13 bases of the junction unmatched. The CDR3 region is CACTPKRGGNYEQYF. CDR3 DNA: TGTGCCTGCACCCCTAAACGCGGGGGGAACTACGAGCAGTACTTC.

V and J are TRBV11-3 and TRBJ2-7, with TRBD2 matching over 7 bases. This CDR3 has 17 residues. Germline V gives CDR1 SGHNT, CDR2 YENEEA. With V trimmed by 2 bases and J by 4 bases, 14 bases remained unmatched. CDR3 sequence reads: CASSLFPVAAGPYEQYF. The CDR3 DNA is TGTGCCAGCAGCTTATTCCCCGTTGCAGCGGGACCTTACGAGCAGTACTTC.

About this clone: The junction does not match germline at one end; this may be a read error. This chain links TRBV2 with TRBJ1-5; perhaps TRBD1 as D (5 bases). Germline V lookup: CDR1 SNHLY, CDR2 FYNNEI. This CDR3 region has 13 residues. CDR3 nucleotides: TGTGCCAGCAGGGAAGAGGAAACAGGGCCCCAGCATTTT. This translates into CASREEETGPQHF.

This sequence joins TRBV2 and TRBJ1-5; 8 bases are shared with TRBD1. The germline gives CDR1 SNHLY, CDR2 FYNNEI. V shed 6 bases, J shed 1 base, and the junction held 8 bases outside the gene matches. The CDR3 has 16 amino acids. CDR3 DNA: TGTGCCAGCAGGCAGGGGGCAGGGGAAAGCAATCAGCCCCAGCATTTT. Translation: CASRQGAGESNQPQHF. Combining the CDR3 with reference TRBV2 and TRBJ1-5 gives the whole variable domain EPEVTQTPSHQVTQMGQEVILRCVPISNHLYFYWYRQILGQKVEFLVSFYNNEISEKSEIFDDQFSVERPDGSNFTLKIRSTKLEDSAMYFCASRQGAGESNQPQHFGDGTRLSIL.

The chain recombines TRBV5-4 with TRBJ2-3; 8 nucleotides agree with TRBD2. CDR3 length: 13 amino acids. Germline CDR1 and CDR2: SGHNT and YYREEE (reference sequence). Trimming took 2 bases from V and 10 from J; bases not matched to a gene: 6. As DNA, the CDR3 is TGTGCCAGCAGCTTACCGGGACTAGGGGCGCAGTATTTT. Translating it yields CASSLPGLGAQYF.

V is TRBV5-1 and J is TRBJ2-2, with D possibly TRBD2 on 5 matching bases. The CDR3 spans 15 residues. CDR1 SGHRS and CDR2 YFSETQ come from the germline V gene. V was pared by 0 bases and J by 7 bases, with 13 bases between. CDR3 region: CASSLVSGVGGELFF. The CDR3 nucleotides read TGCGCCAGCAGCTTGGTTTCCGGGGTCGGCGGGGAGCTGTTTTTT.

Comment on this clone: Relative to the germline gene, one junction end is altered; a read error may explain this. This chain connects TRBV18 to TRBJ1-4; D is perhaps TRBD1 (5 bases). The CDR3 is 12 amino acids. Germline V gene lookup returns CDR1 KGHSH and CDR2 LQKENI. The CDR3 sequence is CASSDGSRGPHF. Written as DNA, the CDR3 is TGTGCCAGCTCCGACGGGAGCCGGGGCCCCCATTTT.

The chain links TRBV5-4 to TRBJ2-2; maybe TRBD2 (6 bases). CDR3 length: 15 residues. The V end lost 0 bases, the J end lost 6 bases, and 12 bases lay between the germline ends. Germline V gene lookup returns CDR1 SGHNT and CDR2 YYREEE (reference sequence). CDR3 amino acids: CASSLGGTWSGELFF. For the CDR3, the DNA is TGTGCCAGCAGCTTGGGCGGGACTTGGTCCGGGGAGCTGTTTTTT.

The rearrangement joins TRBV15 to TRBJ1-2; a possible D gene is TRBD1 (6 bases). CDR3 size: 13 residues. The germline gives CDR1 LNHNV, CDR2 YYDKDF (reference sequence). V was shortened by 7 bases and J by 4 bases, with 13 bases between the two germline ends. The CDR3 loop is CATTPNRVYGYTF. CDR3 nucleotides: TGTGCCACCACCCCGAACAGGGTCTATGGCTACACCTTC.